Below, 8 T cell receptor beta chains from the same sample are listed, as sequenced in a study of OX40 agonist ivuxolimab in advanced cancers. Using immunoSEQ multiplex PCR, the repertoire was profiled, and TCRdb retains in-frame clones only, with some absent. Found here are about 28,000 clones, roughly 87% of them singletons; the top ten hold 48%. Sequences were derived from CD4+ or CD8+ T cells sorted from blood, sampled in a trial of the OX40 agonist ivuxolimab. Every receptor here comes from an adult with an advanced solid tumor such as melanoma, head and neck, liver or kidney cancer.

This clone appeared a single time. The V call is TRBV5-4, the J call TRBJ2-5, with D uncertain. The length of the CDR3 is 14 residues. Germline CDR1 SGHNT, CDR2 YYREEE (reference sequence). Trimming shortened V by 0 bases and J by 5 bases, and 11 bases separated the two germline ends. DNA for the CDR3: TGTGCCAGCAGCTTGGGGGTGTTTCGGGAGACCCAGTACTTC. This sequence encodes CASSLGVFRETQYF.

The chain recombines TRBV7-2 with TRBJ1-1; no clear D gene. The CDR3 sequence is 17 residues long. V was clipped by 4 bases and J by 2 bases, with 20 bases between them. Germline V gives CDR1 SGHTA, CDR2 FQGNSA. The chain's CDR3 is CASSSTPWLPLNTEAFF. CDR3 coding DNA: TGTGCCAGCAGCTCAACCCCCTGGCTGCCACTTAACACTGAAGCTTTCTTT. Full variable domain (outside the CDR3, taken from reference TRBV7-2 and TRBJ1-1): GAGVSQSPSNKVTEKGKDVELRCDPISGHTALYWYRQSLGQGLEFLIYFQGNSAPDKSGLPSDRFSAERTGGSVSTLTIQRTQQEDSAVYLCASSSTPWLPLNTEAFFGQGTRLTVV.

The chain couples TRBV6-6 to TRBJ2-7, with TRBD1 matching over 10 bases. V gave up 7 bases and J gave up 6 bases; unmatched junction bases: 15. This CDR3 spans 16 amino acids. Germline CDR1 MNHNY, CDR2 SVGAGI (reference sequence). The CDR3 here is CASTDPGTGDLGEQYF. The CDR3 DNA reads TGTGCCAGCACCGACCCCGGGACAGGGGATCTGGGCGAGCAGTACTTC.

The chain has TRBV9 and TRBJ2-1; 11 bases are shared with TRBD2. CDR3 length equals 16 residues. Germline loops: CDR1 SGDLS, CDR2 YYNGEE. V shed 4 bases, J shed 4 bases, and the junction held 7 bases outside the gene matches. The CDR3 DNA reads TGTGCCAGCAGCTTGGGACTAGCGGAGACTTACAATGAGCAGTTCTTC. Translating it yields CASSLGLAETYNEQFF.

The V call is TRBV27, the J call TRBJ1-1, with TRBD1 matching over 8 bases. CDR1 and CDR2 (germline): MNHEY, SMNVEV (reference sequence). The CDR3 sequence is 12 residues long. V lost 5 bases, J lost 10 bases, and 6 bases stayed unmatched. In DNA, the CDR3 is TGTGCCAGCAGTGGACCTCAGGGGGCAGCTTTCTTT. Translation: CASSGPQGAAFF.

The chain has TRBV6-5 and TRBJ2-1; D not certain. Germline V CDR1 and CDR2: MNHEY, SVGAGI. The V end was cut by 6 bases, the J end by 0 bases, with 12 bases between. The CDR3 loop spans 15 amino acids. The CDR3: CASRPSSSSYNEQFF. The CDR3 region has the DNA TGTGCCAGCAGGCCATCTTCGAGCTCCTACAATGAGCAGTTCTTC.

V usage is TRBV6-5 and J usage is TRBJ1-5; the D is unclear. The CDR3 contains 14 residues. The germline CDR1 and CDR2 sequences are MNHEY and SVGAGI. The V and J ends lost 4 bases and 7 bases respectively, with 14 bases between them. CDR3 region: CASSSDLLQQPQHF. In DNA, the CDR3 is TGTGCCAGCAGTTCGGACCTTCTGCAGCAGCCCCAGCATTTT.

The gene calls are TRBV5-6 and TRBJ2-2; TRBD1 matches at 7 bases. CDR1 and CDR2 from the germline V gene are SGHDT and YYEEEE. This CDR3 comprises 15 residues. V was pared by 4 bases and J by 1 base, with 4 bases of the junction left unmatched. The CDR3 spells CASSIWDRNTGELFF. The CDR3, as DNA: TGTGCCAGCAGCATCTGGGACAGGAACACCGGGGAGCTGTTTTTT.